This paragraph reports one T cell receptor beta chain. This clonotype was counted many times. The specificity of this receptor is unknown. The sample holds no much larger clone one base away, and base qualities are not on file. The sample originates from a study of CD8 T cells in ankylosing spondylitis (dated by TCRdb to 2016 to 2017). For context, the study as a whole: To find TCR variants linked to disease, the study profiled T cell receptor beta repertoires in ankylosing spondylitis patients and healthy donors. Peripheral blood was sampled, and synovial fluid was additionally collected from ankylosing spondylitis patients. The whole study cohort included about a hundred healthy donors and 20 to 30 ankylosing spondylitis patients. General study outcomes and caveats: A TCR beta motif of several highly homologous amino acid variants appeared characteristic of blood from ankylosing spondylitis patients. In peripheral blood, the disease-linked clones were found at relatively low frequencies and had a CD8+ phenotype. Some motif variants were previously reported in synovial fluid and blood of reactive arthritis patients, suggesting common disease-initiation mechanisms. The disease-linked clones were reported to be significantly enriched in matched synovial fluid samples from ankylosing spondylitis patients.

V sheds 7 bases and J sheds 2 bases, leaving 14 bases between their ends. Including cysteine and phenylalanine, the CDR3 has 14 amino acids. Just the 42-base CDR3 DNA is kept, in frame starting at base 1. The germline V gene sets CDR1 to SQVTM and CDR2 to ANQGSEA. This sample was sequenced with an Illumina HiSeq 2500. Quantitative 5'-RACE with molecular barcodes was the method used to prepare the TCR beta libraries. The source study handled its data this way. Disease-linked TCR variants were identified with a new computational method built on a probabilistic model of VDJ rearrangement. TCRdb reran the public reads through fastp at Q25 and MiXCR, keeping productive beta chains. One record per CDR3 amino acid sequence lists the most common genes and DNA. Clone size and V and J calls follow TCRdb, not the original study. Counted in this sample were fewer than 550,000 distinct CDR3 sequences; approximately 5.3% of them appeared once. The ten top clones hold around 3.5% of the sample.

What was sequenced was blood, either unsorted or a sorted T cell fraction (not recorded which). The source is a male donor with ankylosing spondylitis. Rearrangement joined TRBV29-1 to TRBJ2-2; the D gene cannot be named for sure. CDR3 region: CSGRLSLNTGELFF. The base sequence is TGCAGCGGCCGCCTAAGCCTAAACACCGGGGAGCTGTTTTTT.